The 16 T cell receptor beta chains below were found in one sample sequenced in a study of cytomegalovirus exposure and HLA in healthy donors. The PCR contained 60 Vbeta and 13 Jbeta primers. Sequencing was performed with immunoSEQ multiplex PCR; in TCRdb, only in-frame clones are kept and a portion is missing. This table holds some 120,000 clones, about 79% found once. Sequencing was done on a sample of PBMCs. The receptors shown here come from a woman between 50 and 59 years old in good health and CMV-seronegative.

The CDR3 DNA reads as TGTGCCAGCAGCCAAGAACATCTTAGCAATCAGCCCCAGCATTTT. As protein: CASSQEHLSNQPQHF. The chain employs TRBV4-2 and TRBJ1-5; D uncertain. CDR1 and CDR2 (germline): LGHNA, YNFKEQ. V was cut by 0 bases and J by 0 bases, with 6 bases left in between. The CDR3 extends over 15 amino acids.

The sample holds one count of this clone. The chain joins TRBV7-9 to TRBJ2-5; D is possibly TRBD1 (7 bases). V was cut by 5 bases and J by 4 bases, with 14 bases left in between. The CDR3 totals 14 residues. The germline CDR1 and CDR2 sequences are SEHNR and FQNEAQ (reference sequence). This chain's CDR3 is CASSHYRGGETQYF. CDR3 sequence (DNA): TGTGCCAGCAGCCATTACAGGGGAGGAGAGACCCAGTACTTC. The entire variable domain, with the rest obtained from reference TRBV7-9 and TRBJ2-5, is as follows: DTGVSQNPRHKITKRGQNVTFRCDPISEHNRLYWYRQTLGQGPEFLTYFQNEAQLEKSRLLSDRFSAERPKGSFSTLEIQRTEQGDSAMYLCASSHYRGGETQYFGPGTRLLVL.

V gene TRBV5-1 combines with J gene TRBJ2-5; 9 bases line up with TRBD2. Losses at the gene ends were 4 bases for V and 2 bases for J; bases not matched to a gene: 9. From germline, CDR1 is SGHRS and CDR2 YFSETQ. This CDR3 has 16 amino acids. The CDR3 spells CASSPLGSGGQETQYF. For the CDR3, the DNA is TGCGCCAGCAGCCCCCTAGGTAGCGGGGGTCAAGAGACCCAGTACTTC.

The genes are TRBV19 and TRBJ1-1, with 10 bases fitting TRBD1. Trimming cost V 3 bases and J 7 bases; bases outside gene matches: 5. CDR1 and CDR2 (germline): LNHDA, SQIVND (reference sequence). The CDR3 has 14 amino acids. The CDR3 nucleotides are TGTGCCAGTAGTATGACAGGGGGCCAGGGTGAAGCTTTCTTT. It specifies CASSMTGGQGEAFF.

CDR3 nucleotide sequence: TGTGCCAGCAGTTACGCCCAGTTCAATCAGCCCCAGCATTTT. Protein: CASSYAQFNQPQHF. The chain carries TRBV6-5 and TRBJ1-5, with D hard to call. Germline V CDR1 and CDR2: MNHEY, SVGAGI. This CDR3 has 14 amino acids. Trimming took off 2 bases at V and 3 bases at J, with 8 bases between the two ends.

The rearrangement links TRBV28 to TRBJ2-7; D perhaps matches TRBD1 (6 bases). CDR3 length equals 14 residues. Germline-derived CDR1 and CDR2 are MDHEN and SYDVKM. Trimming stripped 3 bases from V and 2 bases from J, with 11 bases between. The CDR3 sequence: CASSFYGQTYEQYF. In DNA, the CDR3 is TGTGCCAGCAGTTTTTATGGACAGACCTACGAGCAGTACTTC.

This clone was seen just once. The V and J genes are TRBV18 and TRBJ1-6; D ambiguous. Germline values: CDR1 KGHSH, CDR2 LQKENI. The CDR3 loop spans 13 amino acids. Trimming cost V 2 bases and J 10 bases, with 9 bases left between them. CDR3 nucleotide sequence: TGTGCCAGCTCACCAGCCCCAGGATCACCCCTCCACTTT. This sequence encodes CASSPAPGSPLHF.

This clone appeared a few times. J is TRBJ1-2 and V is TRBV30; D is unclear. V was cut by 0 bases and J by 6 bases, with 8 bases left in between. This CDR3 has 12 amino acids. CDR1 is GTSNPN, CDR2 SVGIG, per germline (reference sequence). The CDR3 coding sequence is TGTGCCTGGAGTGTACAACCCCATGGCTACACCTTC. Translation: CAWSVQPHGYTF.

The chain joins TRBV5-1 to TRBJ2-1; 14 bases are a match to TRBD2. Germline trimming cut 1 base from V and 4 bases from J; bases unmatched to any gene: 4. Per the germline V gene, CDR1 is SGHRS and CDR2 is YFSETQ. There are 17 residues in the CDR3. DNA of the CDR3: TGCGCCAGCAGCTTGAGGGGGACTAGCGGGGGATACAATGAGCAGTTCTTC. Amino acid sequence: CASSLRGTSGGYNEQFF.

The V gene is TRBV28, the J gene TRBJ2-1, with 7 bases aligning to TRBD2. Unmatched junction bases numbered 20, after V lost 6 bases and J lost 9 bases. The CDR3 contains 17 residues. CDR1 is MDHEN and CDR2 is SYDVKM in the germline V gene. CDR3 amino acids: CASSQGGASGNGVEQFF. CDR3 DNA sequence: TGTGCCAGCAGCCAGGGCGGGGCTAGCGGCAATGGCGTTGAGCAGTTCTTC. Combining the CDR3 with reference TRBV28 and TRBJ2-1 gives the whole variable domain DVKVTQSSRYLVKRTGEKVFLECVQDMDHENMFWYRQDPGLGLRLIYFSYDVKMKEKGDIPEGYSVSREKKERFSLILESASTNQTSMYLCASSQGGASGNGVEQFFGPGTRLTVL.

CDR3 region: CASSLNYARSTDTQYF. CDR3 DNA sequence: TGTGCCAGCAGTTTAAATTACGCTAGGAGCACAGATACGCAGTATTTT. The chain couples TRBV27 to TRBJ2-3; no clear D. Germline CDR1 reads MNHEY; CDR2 reads SMNVEV (reference sequence). The V end lost 2 bases, the J end lost 0 bases, and 12 bases lay between the germline ends. CDR3 size: 16 residues.

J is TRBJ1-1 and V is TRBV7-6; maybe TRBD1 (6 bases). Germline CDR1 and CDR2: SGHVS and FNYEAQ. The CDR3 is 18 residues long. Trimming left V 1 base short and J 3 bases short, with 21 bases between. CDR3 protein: CASSLGGGGGRSHTEAFF. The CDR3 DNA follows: TGTGCCAGCAGCTTAGGGGGTGGCGGGGGGCGGTCCCACACTGAAGCTTTCTTT. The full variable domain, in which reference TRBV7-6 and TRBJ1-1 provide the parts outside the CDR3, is GAGVSQSPRYKVTKRGQDVALRCDPISGHVSLYWYRQALGQGPEFLTYFNYEAQQDKSGLPNDRFSAERPEGSISTLTIQRTEQRDSAMYRCASSLGGGGGRSHTEAFFGQGTRLTVV.

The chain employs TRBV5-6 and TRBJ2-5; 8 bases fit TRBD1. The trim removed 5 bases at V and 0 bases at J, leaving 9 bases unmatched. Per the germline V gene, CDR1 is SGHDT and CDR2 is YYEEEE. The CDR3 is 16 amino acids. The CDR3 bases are TGTGCCAGCAGTTTCGACAGGGGCGGCTACCAAGAGACCCAGTACTTC. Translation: CASSFDRGGYQETQYF.

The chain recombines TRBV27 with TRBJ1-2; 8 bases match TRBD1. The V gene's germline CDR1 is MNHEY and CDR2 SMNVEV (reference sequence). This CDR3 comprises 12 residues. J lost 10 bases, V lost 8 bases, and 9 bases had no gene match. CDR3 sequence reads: CASRRDRITYTF. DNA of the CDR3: TGTGCCAGCCGACGGGACAGGATTACCTACACCTTC.

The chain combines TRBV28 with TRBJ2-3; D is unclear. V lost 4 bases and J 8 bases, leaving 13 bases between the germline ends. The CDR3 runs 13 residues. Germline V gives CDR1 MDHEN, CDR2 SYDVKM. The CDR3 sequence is CASSSGRLATQYF. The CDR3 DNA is TGTGCCAGCAGTTCCGGCAGGCTGGCTACGCAGTATTTT.

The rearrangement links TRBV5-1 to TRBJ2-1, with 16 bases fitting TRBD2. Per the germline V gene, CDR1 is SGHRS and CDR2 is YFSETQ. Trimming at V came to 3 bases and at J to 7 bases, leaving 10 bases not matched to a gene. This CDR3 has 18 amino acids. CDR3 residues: CASSSVPGLAGGQNEQFF. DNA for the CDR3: TGCGCCAGCAGCTCCGTCCCGGGACTAGCGGGAGGGCAAAATGAGCAGTTCTTC.